The clone carrying this T cell receptor (beta chain) was counted only a few times. Antigen: not known. TCR alpha and TCR beta cDNA libraries carrying sample barcodes and UMIs were produced by 5'RACE using constant-segment primers. TCRdb fed the 5' RACE reads into MiXCR, producing one record per CDR3 protein. The table includes about half a million distinct CDR3 sequences, about 20% detected once. The data are from a study of T-cell memory formation after mild COVID-19. Study-wide background: The TCR clusters were mostly specific to one donor.

General observations from the study: Later expanders leaned CD4+, whereas clones that contracted between day 15 and 85 were balanced CD4/CD8.

The CDR3 is made up of 12 amino acids. CDR1 SGHAT and CDR2 FQNNGV come from the germline V gene. The germline V and J ends were trimmed by 2 bases and 6 bases, with 8 bases remaining between them. This sequence was found in an adult woman who had mild COVID-19 (a few samples of this study predate the infection). Cell type and time point are not known. The chain has TRBV11-2 and TRBJ2-7; tentatively, D is TRBD1 (6 bases). The sample taken for sequencing was PBMCs or a T cell subset sorted from them (not recorded which). CDR3 residues: CASSLWGLEQYF. The CDR3 DNA reads as TGTGCCAGCAGCTTATGGGGGCTCGAGCAGTACTTC. Based on the CDR3 plus reference TRBV11-2 and TRBJ2-7, the full variable domain is EAGVAQSPRYKIIEKRQSVAFWCNPISGHATLYWYQQILGQGPKLLIQFQNNGVVDDSQLPKDRFSAERLKGVDSTLKIQPAKLEDSAVYLCASSLWGLEQYFGPGTRLTVT.